Listed below are T cell receptor beta chains from one sample, sequenced in a study of T cells in Graves' hyperthyroidism and ophthalmopathy. One entry per CDR3 protein results from TCRdb running MiXCR on the multiplex PCR reads. The table lists around 250,000 distinct CDR3 sequences, almost 25% of them singletons. The sample consisted of blood. The receptors here all came from a woman aged 40 to 49 with Graves' ophthalmopathy. CDR3s include the opening cysteine and the closing phenylalanine or tryptophan. Fields, in order: J gene, V gene, clone size, D gene, CDR3 DNA, CDR3 protein. D genes are given only for firm matches. Some rows mark clone size as missing; the rest say once, few, many or name a class of expanded clone.

J gene: TRBJ2-7; V gene: TRBV5-1; clone size: many; D gene: -; CDR3 DNA: TGCGCCAGCGGCTCTGGACAGACTGCCTACGAGCAGTACTTC; CDR3 protein: CASGSGQTAYEQYF
J gene: TRBJ1-2; V gene: TRBV20-1; clone size: many; D gene: -; CDR3 DNA: TGCAGTGCTCGTAGGAGGGGTGCTAACTATGGCTACACCTTC; CDR3 protein: CSARRRGANYGYTF
J gene: TRBJ2-7; V gene: TRBV7-2; clone size: many; D gene: TRBD2; CDR3 DNA: TGTGCCAGCAGCTTAGCGCTGGTGGGGGGAGGGCCTTCCGGCGAGCAGTACTTC; CDR3 protein: CASSLALVGGGPSGEQYF
J gene: TRBJ2-7; V gene: TRBV29-1; clone size: many; D gene: -; CDR3 DNA: TGCAGCGTTGAGGGCAGCGCCTACGAGCAGTACTTC; CDR3 protein: CSVEGSAYEQYF
J gene: TRBJ2-7; V gene: TRBV6-2/TRBV6-3; clone size: few; D gene: TRBD2; CDR3 DNA: TGTGCCAGCAGTCCGGGGACTAGCCTGGGAGAGCAGTACTTC; CDR3 protein: CASSPGTSLGEQYF
J gene: TRBJ1-5; V gene: TRBV6-1; clone size: many; D gene: -; CDR3 DNA: TGTGCCAGCAGTCAACAGGGAGGGAATCAGCCCCAGCATTTT; CDR3 protein: CASSQQGGNQPQHF
J gene: TRBJ1-5; V gene: TRBV6-5; clone size: -; D gene: -; CDR3 DNA: TGTGCCAGCAGTTACCGGCAGGCAGTACAGCCCCAGCATTTT; CDR3 protein: CASSYRQAVQPQHF
J gene: TRBJ1-5; V gene: TRBV11-2; clone size: -; D gene: -; CDR3 DNA: TGTGCCAGCAGCGCGGCGGGGGCGACTGGGCCCCAGCATTTT; CDR3 protein: CASSAAGATGPQHF
J gene: TRBJ1-5; V gene: TRBV12-3/TRBV12-4; clone size: -; D gene: -; CDR3 DNA: TGTGCCAGCAGTTTCTTGGGGTGGCCGAACTATCAGCCCCAGCATTTT; CDR3 protein: CASSFLGWPNYQPQHF
J gene: TRBJ2-5; V gene: TRBV7-9; clone size: many; D gene: -; CDR3 DNA: TGTGCCAGCGGATGGTCGGGGGAAGAGACCCAGTACTTC; CDR3 protein: CASGWSGEETQYF
J gene: TRBJ2-7; V gene: TRBV28; clone size: many; D gene: TRBD2; CDR3 DNA: TGTGCCAGCAGCCCCTTGTCTAGCGGGAGGGGCTACGAGCAGTACTTC; CDR3 protein: CASSPLSSGRGYEQYF
J gene: TRBJ2-7; V gene: TRBV30; clone size: many; D gene: TRBD1; CDR3 DNA: TGTGCCTGGAGCCCCGGACAGGGGAGGCTTGAGTACTTC; CDR3 protein: CAWSPGQGRLEYF
J gene: TRBJ1-1; V gene: TRBV28; clone size: many; D gene: -; CDR3 DNA: TGTGCCAGCACTCTACCCGACAGTTCAGTCCCTGAAGCTTTCTTT; CDR3 protein: CASTLPDSSVPEAFF
J gene: TRBJ1-5; V gene: TRBV7-2; clone size: -; D gene: -; CDR3 DNA: TGTGCCAGCAGCTTGGTGGGGAGAGTGCAGCCCCAGCATTTT; CDR3 protein: CASSLVGRVQPQHF
J gene: TRBJ2-7; V gene: TRBV7-3; clone size: many; D gene: -; CDR3 DNA: TGTGCCAGCAGCACAGGACCCCTGAACGAGCAGTACTTC; CDR3 protein: CASSTGPLNEQYF
J gene: TRBJ1-1; V gene: TRBV11-2; clone size: many; D gene: -; CDR3 DNA: TGTGCCAGCAGCTTAGAAATGGGGAGTGCGGTGAACACTGAAGCTTTCTTT; CDR3 protein: CASSLEMGSAVNTEAFF
J gene: TRBJ1-3; V gene: TRBV28; clone size: many; D gene: -; CDR3 DNA: TGTGCCAGCAGTTTTCCGGGCTCTGGAAACACCATATATTTT; CDR3 protein: CASSFPGSGNTIYF
J gene: TRBJ1-2; V gene: TRBV12-3/TRBV12-4; clone size: many; D gene: -; CDR3 DNA: TGTGCCAGCAGTTTACTGGGAACTAACTATGGCTACACCTTC; CDR3 protein: CASSLLGTNYGYTF
J gene: TRBJ2-6; V gene: TRBV12-3/TRBV12-4; clone size: few; D gene: -; CDR3 DNA: TGTGCCAGCAGTCCATACACTGGGGCCAACGTCCTGACTTTC; CDR3 protein: CASSPYTGANVLTF
J gene: TRBJ2-2; V gene: TRBV6-5; clone size: many; D gene: TRBD1; CDR3 DNA: TGTGCCAGCAGTCATCGACAGGGGACGAACACCGGGGAGCTGTTTTTT; CDR3 protein: CASSHRQGTNTGELFF
J gene: TRBJ1-2; V gene: TRBV5-4; clone size: many; D gene: TRBD1; CDR3 DNA: TGTGCCAGCAGCACAACAGGGGAGGGCTATGGCTACACCTTC; CDR3 protein: CASSTTGEGYGYTF
J gene: TRBJ2-2; V gene: TRBV7-2; clone size: many; D gene: -; CDR3 DNA: TGTGCCAGCAGCTTTTATGACGGGGAGCTGTTTTTT; CDR3 protein: CASSFYDGELFF
J gene: TRBJ1-5; V gene: TRBV6-5; clone size: many; D gene: -; CDR3 DNA: TGTGCCAGCAGTTACTCCAGGGATTATAGCAATCAGCCCCAGCATTTT; CDR3 protein: CASSYSRDYSNQPQHF
J gene: TRBJ2-2; V gene: TRBV12-3/TRBV12-4; clone size: many; D gene: TRBD2; CDR3 DNA: TGTGCCAGCAGGCGGACTAGCGGGAGTCCCGGGGAGCTGTTTTTT; CDR3 protein: CASRRTSGSPGELFF
J gene: TRBJ2-1; V gene: TRBV30; clone size: -; D gene: -; CDR3 DNA: TGTGCCTGGAGTGCTGACCTGGGGGGTGAGCAGTTCTTC; CDR3 protein: CAWSADLGGEQFF
J gene: TRBJ1-2; V gene: TRBV28; clone size: -; D gene: -; CDR3 DNA: TGTGCCAGCAGGGAACGGGGAGACCTAAGCGGCTACACCTTC; CDR3 protein: CASRERGDLSGYTF
J gene: TRBJ1-5; V gene: TRBV28; clone size: many; D gene: -; CDR3 DNA: TGTGCCAGCAGGACTTATGGTAGGGGAGGGGGCAATCAGCCCCAGCATTTT; CDR3 protein: CASRTYGRGGGNQPQHF
J gene: TRBJ1-2; V gene: TRBV3-1; clone size: many; D gene: -; CDR3 DNA: TGTGCCAGCAGCCAAGGGGTAACAGGGATCGGCTATGGCTACACCTTC; CDR3 protein: CASSQGVTGIGYGYTF
J gene: TRBJ1-1; V gene: TRBV28; clone size: many; D gene: -; CDR3 DNA: TGTGCCAGCAGTTTATGGTTGACGACAGCTATGAACACTGAAGCTTTCTTT; CDR3 protein: CASSLWLTTAMNTEAFF
J gene: TRBJ2-7; V gene: TRBV28; clone size: many; D gene: TRBD2; CDR3 DNA: TGTGCCAGCAGTTCTCATAGCGGGAGGGCCGAGCAGTACTTC; CDR3 protein: CASSSHSGRAEQYF
J gene: TRBJ1-6; V gene: TRBV19; clone size: -; D gene: -; CDR3 DNA: TGTGCCAGTAGTATAACGGGGGCCGGCTATAATTCACCCCTCCACTTT; CDR3 protein: CASSITGAGYNSPLHF
J gene: TRBJ2-5; V gene: TRBV7-9; clone size: many; D gene: -; CDR3 DNA: TGTGCCAGCAGTTCCCGGGCACGCCAGGGGAAAGAGACCCAGTACTTC; CDR3 protein: CASSSRARQGKETQYF
J gene: TRBJ2-7; V gene: TRBV28; clone size: many; D gene: -; CDR3 DNA: TGTGCCAGCAGTTCCGCGGGACGCGGGACCTACGAGCAGTACTTC; CDR3 protein: CASSSAGRGTYEQYF
J gene: TRBJ2-7; V gene: TRBV6-2/TRBV6-3; clone size: -; D gene: TRBD1; CDR3 DNA: TGTGCCAGCAATACCAGGACAGGATCCTACGAGCAGTACTTC; CDR3 protein: CASNTRTGSYEQYF
J gene: TRBJ2-7; V gene: TRBV10-3; clone size: once; D gene: TRBD1; CDR3 DNA: TGTGCCATCAGGACAGGGGACTACGAGCAGTACTTC; CDR3 protein: CAIRTGDYEQYF
J gene: TRBJ2-2; V gene: TRBV30; clone size: many; D gene: -; CDR3 DNA: TGTGCCTGGACCCCACTTACTACCGGGGAGCTGTTTTTT; CDR3 protein: CAWTPLTTGELFF
J gene: TRBJ2-5; V gene: TRBV10-3; clone size: -; D gene: -; CDR3 DNA: TGTGCCATCCGTCCAGGGCTTCAAGGGACCCAGTACTTC; CDR3 protein: CAIRPGLQGTQYF
J gene: TRBJ1-2; V gene: TRBV28; clone size: -; D gene: TRBD1; CDR3 DNA: TGTGCCAGCAGTCTCGCCGGGACAGGACTAAGGGAATATGGCTACACCTTC; CDR3 protein: CASSLAGTGLREYGYTF
J gene: TRBJ2-5; V gene: TRBV3-1; clone size: few; D gene: -; CDR3 DNA: TGTGCCAGCAGCCAAGGCGACTCTATGTACCAAGAGACCCAGTACTTC; CDR3 protein: CASSQGDSMYQETQYF
J gene: TRBJ2-7; V gene: TRBV20-1; clone size: many; D gene: TRBD2; CDR3 DNA: TGCAGTGCTAGAGATAATTTAGGCCTAGCGGGGTTCTACGAGCAGTACTTC; CDR3 protein: CSARDNLGLAGFYEQYF
J gene: TRBJ1-1; V gene: TRBV20-1; clone size: -; D gene: -; CDR3 DNA: TGCAGTGCTTCTCAGCCGAACACTGAAGCTTTCTTT; CDR3 protein: CSASQPNTEAFF
J gene: TRBJ1-1; V gene: TRBV20-1; clone size: many; D gene: -; CDR3 DNA: TGCAGTGCTAGAGTACCGGGGGCCTGGGGGGTTAACACTGAAGCTTTCTTT; CDR3 protein: CSARVPGAWGVNTEAFF
J gene: TRBJ1-5; V gene: TRBV20-1; clone size: many; D gene: -; CDR3 DNA: TGCAGTGCTAGGCTGCCGGGGTGGAATAGCAATCAGCCCCAGCATTTT; CDR3 protein: CSARLPGWNSNQPQHF
J gene: TRBJ2-7; V gene: TRBV20-1; clone size: many; D gene: -; CDR3 DNA: TGCAGTGCTAGAGATCTGGGAGGAGCCTACGAGCAGTACTTC; CDR3 protein: CSARDLGGAYEQYF
J gene: TRBJ1-2; V gene: TRBV29-1; clone size: many; D gene: -; CDR3 DNA: TGCAGCGTTGAACTTAACTATGGCTACACCTTC; CDR3 protein: CSVELNYGYTF
J gene: TRBJ2-2; V gene: TRBV28; clone size: many; D gene: -; CDR3 DNA: TGTGCCAGCAGTTTACGCCCCGTAGGGGTTGTTTGGACCGGGGAGCTGTTTTTT; CDR3 protein: CASSLRPVGVVWTGELFF
J gene: TRBJ2-3; V gene: TRBV6-1; clone size: -; D gene: TRBD2; CDR3 DNA: TGTGCCAGCAGTGAAGAGGCTAGCGGGAGCAAAGATACGCAGTATTTT; CDR3 protein: CASSEEASGSKDTQYF
J gene: TRBJ1-3; V gene: TRBV2; clone size: many; D gene: -; CDR3 DNA: TGTGCCAGCAGCCCCGGGACGGTATCTGGAAACACCATATATTTT; CDR3 protein: CASSPGTVSGNTIYF
J gene: TRBJ1-1; V gene: TRBV12-5; clone size: -; D gene: -; CDR3 DNA: TGTGCTAGTGGCCCCGACACTCGGTGGACTGAAGCTTTCTTT; CDR3 protein: CASGPDTRWTEAFF
J gene: TRBJ2-3; V gene: TRBV5-1; clone size: many; D gene: TRBD2; CDR3 DNA: TGCGCCAGCACTACGGACTTTAGCGGGAGACCGGATACGCAGTATTTT; CDR3 protein: CASTTDFSGRPDTQYF
J gene: TRBJ1-1; V gene: TRBV27; clone size: many; D gene: TRBD1; CDR3 DNA: TGTGCCAGCAGTTCCGACAGGGGGTGGGGGTGGAACACTGAAGCTTTCTTT; CDR3 protein: CASSSDRGWGWNTEAFF
J gene: TRBJ2-7; V gene: TRBV7-8; clone size: many; D gene: -; CDR3 DNA: TGTGCCAGCAGCTTGCGCCTAGCGAGCTCCTACGAGCAGTACTTC; CDR3 protein: CASSLRLASSYEQYF
J gene: TRBJ2-7; V gene: TRBV6-2/TRBV6-3; clone size: once; D gene: TRBD1; CDR3 DNA: TGTGCCAGCAGTTACTGGGACAGCCACGAGCAGTACTTC; CDR3 protein: CASSYWDSHEQYF
J gene: TRBJ1-2; V gene: TRBV28; clone size: -; D gene: -; CDR3 DNA: TGTGCCAGCAGTTTCGGTCAGCGGGGCTACACCTTC; CDR3 protein: CASSFGQRGYTF
J gene: TRBJ2-2; V gene: TRBV19; clone size: many; D gene: -; CDR3 DNA: TGTGCCAGTAGTCCCAGCACCGGGGAGCTGTTTTTT; CDR3 protein: CASSPSTGELFF